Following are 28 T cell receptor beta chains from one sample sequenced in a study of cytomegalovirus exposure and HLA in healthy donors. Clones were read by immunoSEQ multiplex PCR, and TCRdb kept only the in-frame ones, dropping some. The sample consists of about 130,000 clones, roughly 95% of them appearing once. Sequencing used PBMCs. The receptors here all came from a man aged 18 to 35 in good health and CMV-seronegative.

The CDR3 here is CASSSPPQGLAGGSYEQYF. CDR3 nucleotides: TGTGCCAGCAGTTCCCCACCTCAGGGACTAGCGGGAGGTTCCTACGAGCAGTACTTC. V is TRBV27 and J is TRBJ2-7; 15 bases line up with TRBD2. J gave up 1 base and V 4 bases, and 11 bases lay outside the gene matches. The CDR3 has 19 amino acids. Germline CDR1 is MNHEY and CDR2 is SMNVEV (reference sequence).

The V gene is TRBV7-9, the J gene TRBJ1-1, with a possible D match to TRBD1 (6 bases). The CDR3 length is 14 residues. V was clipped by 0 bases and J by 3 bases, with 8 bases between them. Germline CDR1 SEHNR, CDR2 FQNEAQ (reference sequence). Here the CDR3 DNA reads TGTGCCAGCAGCTTAGCCAGGGGTTACACTGAAGCTTTCTTT. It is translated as CASSLARGYTEAFF.

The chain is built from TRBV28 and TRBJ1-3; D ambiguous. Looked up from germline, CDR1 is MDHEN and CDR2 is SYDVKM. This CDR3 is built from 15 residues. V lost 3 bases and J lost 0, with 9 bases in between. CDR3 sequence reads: CASSFGQTSGNTIYF. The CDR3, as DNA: TGTGCCAGCAGTTTTGGGCAGACCTCTGGAAACACCATATATTTT.

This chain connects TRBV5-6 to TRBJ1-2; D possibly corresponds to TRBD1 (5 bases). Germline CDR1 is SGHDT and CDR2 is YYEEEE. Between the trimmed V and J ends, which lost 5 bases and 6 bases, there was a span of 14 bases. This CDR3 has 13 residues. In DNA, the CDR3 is TGTGCCAGCAGGGGCAGGGCGGCGGATGGCTACACCTTC. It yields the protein CASRGRAADGYTF. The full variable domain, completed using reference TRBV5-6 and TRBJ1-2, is DAGVTQSPTHLIKTRGQQVTLRCSPKSGHDTVSWYQQALGQGPQFIFQYYEEEERQRGNFPDRFSGHQFPNYSSELNVNALLLGDSALYLCASRGRAADGYTFGSGTRLTVV.

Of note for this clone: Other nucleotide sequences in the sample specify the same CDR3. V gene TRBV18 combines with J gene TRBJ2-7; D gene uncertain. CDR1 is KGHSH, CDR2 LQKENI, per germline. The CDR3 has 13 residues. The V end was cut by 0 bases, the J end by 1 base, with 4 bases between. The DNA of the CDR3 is TGTGCCAGCTCACCACCGAGTTCCTACGAGCAGTACTTC. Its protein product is CASSPPSSYEQYF.

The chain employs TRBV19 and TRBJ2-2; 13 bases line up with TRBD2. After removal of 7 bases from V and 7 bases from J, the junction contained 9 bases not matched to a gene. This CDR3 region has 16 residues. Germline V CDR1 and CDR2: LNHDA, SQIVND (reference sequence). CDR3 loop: CASTHTSGRAVGELFF. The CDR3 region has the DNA TGTGCCAGTACCCATACTAGCGGGAGGGCGGTCGGGGAGCTGTTTTTT. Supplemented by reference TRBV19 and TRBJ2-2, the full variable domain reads DGGITQSPKYLFRKEGQNVTLSCEQNLNHDAMYWYRQDPGQGLRLIYYSQIVNDFQKGDIAEGYSVSREKKESFPLTVTSAQKNPTAFYLCASTHTSGRAVGELFFGEGSRLTVL.

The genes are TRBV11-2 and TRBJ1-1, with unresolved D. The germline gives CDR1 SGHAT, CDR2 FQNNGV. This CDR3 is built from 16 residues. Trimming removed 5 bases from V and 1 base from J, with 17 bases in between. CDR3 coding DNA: TGTGCCAGCAGCCCAGGCCGTGGCACCCGGAACACTGAAGCTTTCTTT. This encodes CASSPGRGTRNTEAFF.

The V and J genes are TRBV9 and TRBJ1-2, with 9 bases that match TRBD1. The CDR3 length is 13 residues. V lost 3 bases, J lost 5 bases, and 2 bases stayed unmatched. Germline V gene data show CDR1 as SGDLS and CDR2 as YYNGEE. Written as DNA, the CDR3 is TGTGCCAGCAGCGAGACAGGGGGATATGGCTACACCTTC. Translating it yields CASSETGGYGYTF.

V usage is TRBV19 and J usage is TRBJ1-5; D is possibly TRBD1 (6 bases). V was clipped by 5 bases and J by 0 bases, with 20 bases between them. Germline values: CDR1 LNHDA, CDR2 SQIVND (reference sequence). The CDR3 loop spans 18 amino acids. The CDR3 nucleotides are TGTGCCAGTAGTTCTTCCGGGACACAACTCTATAGCAATCAGCCCCAGCATTTT. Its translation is CASSSSGTQLYSNQPQHF.

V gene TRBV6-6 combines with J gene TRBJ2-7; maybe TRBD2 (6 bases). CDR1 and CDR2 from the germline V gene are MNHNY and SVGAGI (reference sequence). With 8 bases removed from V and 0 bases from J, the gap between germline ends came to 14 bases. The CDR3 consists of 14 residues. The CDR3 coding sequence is TGTGCCAGCGCGGAGGGCAGGACCTCCTACGAGCAGTACTTC. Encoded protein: CASAEGRTSYEQYF.

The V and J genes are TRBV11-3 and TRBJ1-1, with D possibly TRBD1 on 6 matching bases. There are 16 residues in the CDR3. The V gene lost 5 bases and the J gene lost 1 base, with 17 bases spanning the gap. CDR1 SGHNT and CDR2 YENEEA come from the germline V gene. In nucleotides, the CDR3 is TGTGCCAGCAGCCAGGGGCGGGTTATGACGAACACTGAAGCTTTCTTT. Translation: CASSQGRVMTNTEAFF.

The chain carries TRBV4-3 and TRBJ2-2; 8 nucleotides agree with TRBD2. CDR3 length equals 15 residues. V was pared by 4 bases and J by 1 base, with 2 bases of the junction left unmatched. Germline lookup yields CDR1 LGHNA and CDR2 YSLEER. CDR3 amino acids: CASSRLARNTGELFF. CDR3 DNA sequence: TGCGCCAGCAGCCGACTAGCGAGGAACACCGGGGAGCTGTTTTTT.

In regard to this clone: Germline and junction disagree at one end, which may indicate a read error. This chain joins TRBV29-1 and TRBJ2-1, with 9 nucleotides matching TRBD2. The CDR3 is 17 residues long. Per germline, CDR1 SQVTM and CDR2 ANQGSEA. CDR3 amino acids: CSVEMAGGPFLYSEQFF. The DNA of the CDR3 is TGCAGCGTTGAGATGGCGGGAGGGCCCTTCCTATACAGTGAGCAGTTCTTC.

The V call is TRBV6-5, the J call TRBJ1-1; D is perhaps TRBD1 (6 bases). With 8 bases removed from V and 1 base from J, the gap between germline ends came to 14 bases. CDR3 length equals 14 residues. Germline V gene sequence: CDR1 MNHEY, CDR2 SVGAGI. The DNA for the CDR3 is TGTGCCAGCTGGACAGCTGCCCCGAACACTGAAGCTTTCTTT. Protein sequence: CASWTAAPNTEAFF.

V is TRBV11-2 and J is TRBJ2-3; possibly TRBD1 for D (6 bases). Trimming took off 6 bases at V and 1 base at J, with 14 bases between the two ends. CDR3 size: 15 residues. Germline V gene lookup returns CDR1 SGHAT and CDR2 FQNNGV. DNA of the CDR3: TGTGCCAGCAGTCAGGGGTCACGAGGCACAGATACGCAGTATTTT. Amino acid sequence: CASSQGSRGTDTQYF. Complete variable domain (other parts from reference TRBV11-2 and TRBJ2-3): EAGVAQSPRYKIIEKRQSVAFWCNPISGHATLYWYQQILGQGPKLLIQFQNNGVVDDSQLPKDRFSAERLKGVDSTLKIQPAKLEDSAVYLCASSQGSRGTDTQYFGPGTRLTVL.

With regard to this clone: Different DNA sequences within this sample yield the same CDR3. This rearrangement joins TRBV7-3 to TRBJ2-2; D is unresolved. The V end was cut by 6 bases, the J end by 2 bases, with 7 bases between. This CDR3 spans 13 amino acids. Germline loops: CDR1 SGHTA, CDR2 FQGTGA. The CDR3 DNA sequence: TGTGCCAGCAGTTCGACAAACACCGGGGAGCTGTTTTTT. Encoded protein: CASSSTNTGELFF. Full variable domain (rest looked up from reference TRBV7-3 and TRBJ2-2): GAGVSQTPSNKVTEKGKYVELRCDPISGHTALYWYRQSLGQGPEFLIYFQGTGAADDSGLPNDRFFAVRPEGSVSTLKIQRTERGDSAVYLCASSSTNTGELFFGEGSRLTVL.

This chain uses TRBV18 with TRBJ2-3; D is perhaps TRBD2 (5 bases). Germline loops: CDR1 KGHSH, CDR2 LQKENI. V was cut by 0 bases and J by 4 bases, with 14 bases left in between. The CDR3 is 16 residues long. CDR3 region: CASSPPEGRLSDTQYF. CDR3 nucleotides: TGTGCCAGCTCACCACCAGAGGGAAGATTATCAGATACGCAGTATTTT.

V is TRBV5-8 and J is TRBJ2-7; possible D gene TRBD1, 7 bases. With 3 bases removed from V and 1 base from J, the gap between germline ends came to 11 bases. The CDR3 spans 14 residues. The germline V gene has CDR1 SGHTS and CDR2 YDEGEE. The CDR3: CASSWGDRSYEQYF. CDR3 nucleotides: TGTGCCAGCAGCTGGGGGGACAGATCCTACGAGCAGTACTTC.

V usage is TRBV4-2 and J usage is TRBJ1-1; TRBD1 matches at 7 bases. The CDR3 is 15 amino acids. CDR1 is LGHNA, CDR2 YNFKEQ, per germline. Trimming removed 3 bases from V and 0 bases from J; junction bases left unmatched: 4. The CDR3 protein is CASSQGDRVNTEAFF. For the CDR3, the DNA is TGTGCCAGCAGCCAGGGCGACAGGGTGAACACTGAAGCTTTCTTT.

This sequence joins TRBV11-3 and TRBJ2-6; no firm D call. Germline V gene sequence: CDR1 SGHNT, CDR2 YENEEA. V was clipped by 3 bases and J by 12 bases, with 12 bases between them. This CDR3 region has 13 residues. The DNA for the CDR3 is TGTGCCAGCAGCTTCAGAGCTGGCGGCGTCCTGACTTTC. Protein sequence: CASSFRAGGVLTF. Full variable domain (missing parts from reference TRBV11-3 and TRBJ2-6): EAGVVQSPRYKIIEKKQPVAFWCNPISGHNTLYWYLQNLGQGPELLIRYENEEAVDDSQLPKDRFSAERLKGVDSTLKIQPAELGDSAVYLCASSFRAGGVLTFGAGSRLTVL.

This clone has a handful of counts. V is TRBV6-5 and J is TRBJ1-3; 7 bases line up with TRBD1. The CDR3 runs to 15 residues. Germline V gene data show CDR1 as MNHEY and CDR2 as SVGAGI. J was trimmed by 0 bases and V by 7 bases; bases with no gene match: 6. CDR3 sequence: CASTMDRSSGNTIYF. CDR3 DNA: TGTGCCAGCACCATGGACAGGAGCTCTGGAAACACCATATATTTT.

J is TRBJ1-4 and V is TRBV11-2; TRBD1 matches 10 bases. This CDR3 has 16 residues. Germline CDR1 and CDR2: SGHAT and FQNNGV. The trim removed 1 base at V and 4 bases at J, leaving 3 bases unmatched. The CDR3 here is CASSLVGQGYNEKLFF. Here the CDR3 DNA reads TGTGCCAGCAGCTTAGTGGGACAGGGGTATAATGAAAAACTGTTTTTT.

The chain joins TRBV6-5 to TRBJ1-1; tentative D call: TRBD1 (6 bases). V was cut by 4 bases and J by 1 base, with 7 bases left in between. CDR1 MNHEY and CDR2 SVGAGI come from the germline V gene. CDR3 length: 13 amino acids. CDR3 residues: CASSLTGNTEAFF. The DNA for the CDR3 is TGTGCCAGCAGTTTGACAGGGAACACTGAAGCTTTCTTT.

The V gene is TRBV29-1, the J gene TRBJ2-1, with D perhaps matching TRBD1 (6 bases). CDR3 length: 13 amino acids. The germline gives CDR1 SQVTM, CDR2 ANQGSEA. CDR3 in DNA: TGCTCCGGAGACAGGTTACACAACAATGAGCAGTTCTTC. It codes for CSGDRLHNNEQFF.

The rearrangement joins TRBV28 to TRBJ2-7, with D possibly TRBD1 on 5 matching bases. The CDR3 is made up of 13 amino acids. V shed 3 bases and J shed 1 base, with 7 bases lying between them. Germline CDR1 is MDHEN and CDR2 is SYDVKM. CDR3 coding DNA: TGTGCCAGCAGTTTTGCAGGGTCCTACGAGCAGTACTTC. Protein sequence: CASSFAGSYEQYF.

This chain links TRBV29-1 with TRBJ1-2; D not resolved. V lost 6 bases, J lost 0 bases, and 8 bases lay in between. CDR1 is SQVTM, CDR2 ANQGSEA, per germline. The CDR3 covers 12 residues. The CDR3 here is CSVAGANYGYTF. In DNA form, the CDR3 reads TGCAGCGTCGCCGGGGCTAACTATGGCTACACCTTC.

The CDR3 DNA sequence: TGTGCCTGGAGTACCCTATTAGCCAAAAACATTCAGTACTTC. This codes for CAWSTLLAKNIQYF. The chain joins TRBV30 to TRBJ2-4; D unclear. The V end was cut by 2 bases, the J end by 0 bases, with 8 bases between. The CDR3 runs 14 residues. Germline CDR1 and CDR2: GTSNPN and SVGIG (reference sequence).

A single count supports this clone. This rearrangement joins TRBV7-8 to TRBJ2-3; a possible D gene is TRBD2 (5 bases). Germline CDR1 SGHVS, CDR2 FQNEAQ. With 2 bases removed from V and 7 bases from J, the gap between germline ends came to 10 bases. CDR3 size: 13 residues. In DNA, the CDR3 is TGTGCCAGCAGCTTATCTAGCTCCAATACGCAGTATTTT. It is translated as CASSLSSSNTQYF.